Included here is one T cell receptor (beta chain) sequence, with context. The data stem from a study of blood T cell repertoires in COVID-19. The CDR3 consists of 16 residues. Germline V gene lookup returns CDR1 MGHRA and CDR2 YSYEKL. Deletions cut 4 bases from V and 5 bases from J, with 19 bases between. Profiled with immunoSEQ multiplex PCR; TCRdb holds only in-frame clones, not every one. Of around 220,000 clones listed, 90% are singletons. V is TRBV4-1 and J is TRBJ2-3, with a tentative D call TRBD1 (6 bases). The specimen sequenced was PBMCs or T cells enriched from blood (not recorded which). The receptor was derived from a young man who had been exposed to COVID-19. The CDR3 reads CASSRGPARGEDTQYF. CDR3 bases: TGCGCCAGCAGCCGCGGCCCGGCCAGGGGTGAAGATACGCAGTATTTT.